This TCR beta chain was sequenced during a study of tumor-infiltrating lymphocytes in oesophageal squamous cell carcinoma. TCRdb re-called the PCR reads with MiXCR, one entry per CDR3 protein. There are over 20,000 distinct CDR3 sequences in the sample; less than 45% occur only once, and less than 45% lies in the top ten. Per the germline V gene, CDR1 is SGHTA and CDR2 is FQGTGA. V lost 2 bases, J lost 2 bases, and 15 bases lay in between. The CDR3 has 16 residues. The clonotype was recovered from a male donor with esophageal squamous cell carcinoma. The chain carries TRBV7-3 and TRBJ2-5, with unresolved D. Sequencing was done on a sample of esophageal tumor tissue. This CDR3 is CASSLSRPSPQETQYF. CDR3 DNA sequence: TGTGCCAGCAGCTTATCGAGACCGTCCCCTCAAGAGACCCAGTACTTC.